Listed below are T cell receptor beta chains from one sample, sequenced in a study of CD8 T cells in Susac syndrome. TCRdb re-called the immunoSEQ multiplex PCR reads with MiXCR, one entry per CDR3 protein. The repertoire holds under 550,000 distinct CDR3 sequences, with more than 80% as singletons. The sample consisted of CD8+ T cells from PBMCs. The origin of the receptors is a human donor with multiple sclerosis. Both conserved end residues are part of each CDR3. The D gene is left open where the match is weak. Clone size appears in some rows only: once, few, many, or a class for an expanded clone.

j_gene | abundance | v_gene | d_gene | CDR3aa | CDR3nt
TRBJ2-7 | . | TRBV27 | . | CASSFGARSYEQYF | TGTGCCAGCAGTTTCGGCGCTCGATCCTACGAGCAGTACTTC
TRBJ1-3 | . | TRBV28 | . | CASSLTYRVGNTIYF | TGTGCCAGCAGTTTAACCTACAGGGTTGGAAACACCATATATTTT
TRBJ2-2 | . | TRBV13 | . | CASSSEDSLNTGELFF | TGTGCCAGCAGCTCGGAGGACTCGTTAAACACCGGGGAGCTGTTTTTT
TRBJ1-1 | . | TRBV12-3/TRBV12-4 | TRBD1 | CASRTHRGSEAFF | TGTGCCAGCAGAACGCACAGGGGATCTGAAGCTTTCTTT
TRBJ2-1 | . | TRBV12-3/TRBV12-4 | TRBD2 | CASSSLAGPLHNEQFF | TGTGCCAGCAGTTCATTAGCGGGGCCTCTCCACAATGAGCAGTTCTTC
TRBJ2-1 | . | TRBV12-3/TRBV12-4 | . | CASSPSAGPFNEQFF | TGTGCCAGCAGCCCTTCGGCGGGACCCTTTAATGAGCAGTTCTTC
TRBJ2-7 | . | TRBV19 | TRBD2 | CASSILAGLYEQYF | TGTGCCAGTAGTATTCTAGCGGGGCTCTACGAGCAGTACTTC
TRBJ1-2 | . | TRBV11-3 | TRBD1 | CASSTQGGYGYTF | TGTGCCAGCAGTACTCAGGGGGGCTATGGCTACACCTTC
TRBJ2-5 | few | TRBV7-9 | TRBD1 | CASSLEGRGFLEETQYF | TGTGCCAGCAGCTTAGAAGGCAGGGGGTTTTTGGAGGAGACCCAGTACTTC
TRBJ2-2 | . | TRBV19 | . | CASSIGKWRSAGELFF | TGTGCCAGTAGTATAGGAAAGTGGCGTAGCGCCGGGGAGCTGTTTTTT
TRBJ1-5 | . | TRBV7-8 | . | CASSPSPRERRNQPQHF | TGTGCCAGCAGTCCCAGTCCAAGGGAACGTCGCAATCAGCCCCAGCATTTT
TRBJ2-1 | . | TRBV29-1 | . | CSVEPGTAGANEQFF | TGCAGCGTTGAACCCGGGACCGCCGGGGCCAATGAGCAGTTCTTC
TRBJ2-1 | . | TRBV20-1 | . | CSASPIGANEQFF | TGCAGTGCTAGCCCTATAGGGGCCAATGAGCAGTTCTTC
TRBJ1-5 | . | TRBV12-3/TRBV12-4 | . | CASTLDRPQPQHF | TGTGCCAGCACCTTGGACAGACCCCAGCCCCAGCATTTT
TRBJ2-1 | . | TRBV6-2/TRBV6-3 | . | CASTPRGLYNEQFF | TGTGCCAGCACCCCCCGGGGGCTTTACAATGAGCAGTTCTTC
TRBJ2-7 | . | TRBV13 | . | CASSRSSPREQYF | TGTGCCAGCAGCCGTTCCTCCCCTCGCGAGCAGTACTTC
TRBJ2-3 | . | TRBV3-1 | . | CASRPSWALYGTDTQYF | TGTGCCAGCAGGCCCTCCTGGGCTTTGTATGGCACAGATACGCAGTATTTT
TRBJ2-1 | . | TRBV18 | TRBD2 | CASSGREASSYNEQFF | TGTGCCAGCTCAGGGCGGGAGGCCAGCTCCTACAATGAGCAGTTCTTC
TRBJ2-1 | few | TRBV7-7 | TRBD1 | CASSLGTGGNEQFF | TGTGCTAGCAGCCTCGGGACAGGTGGTAATGAGCAGTTCTTC
TRBJ2-1 | few | TRBV5-1 | TRBD2 | CASSLSGAYNEQFF | TGCGCCAGCAGCTTAAGCGGGGCCTACAATGAGCAGTTCTTC
TRBJ2-7 | few | TRBV6-2/TRBV6-3 | . | CASSYVSPSSYEQYF | TGTGCCAGCAGTTATGTCAGCCCGAGCTCCTACGAGCAGTACTTC
TRBJ1-5 | few | TRBV5-4 | TRBD1 | CASSLMGQGNQPQHF | TGTGCCAGCAGCCTGATGGGACAGGGAAATCAGCCCCAGCATTTT
TRBJ2-1 | once | TRBV3-1 | . | CASSQPTRPEMYNEQFF | TGTGCCAGCAGCCAGCCGACTAGACCCGAAATGTACAATGAGCAGTTCTTC
TRBJ1-5 | few | TRBV7-9 | . | CASSSSDIQPQHF | TGTGCCAGCAGCTCAAGTGACATCCAGCCCCAGCATTTT
TRBJ2-7 | . | TRBV10-1 | TRBD2 | CASSEGLAREQYF | TGCGCCAGCAGCGAAGGACTAGCGCGCGAGCAGTACTTC
TRBJ1-2 | . | TRBV19 | TRBD1 | CASSRTGEDYGYTF | TGTGCCAGTAGTCGGACAGGGGAAGACTATGGCTACACCTTT
TRBJ1-2 | . | TRBV4-1 | . | CASSPSDTAPDYGYTF | TGCGCCAGCAGCCCCAGCGATACGGCCCCTGACTATGGCTACACCTTC
TRBJ1-5 | . | TRBV28 | . | CASSLRGETNQPQHF | TGTGCCAGCAGTTTACGGGGGGAAACCAATCAGCCCCAGCATTTT
TRBJ2-3 | . | TRBV27 | TRBD2 | CASSLPGGTREGDTQYF | TGTGCCAGCAGTCTCCCCGGCGGGACTAGGGAAGGGGATACGCAGTATTTT
TRBJ1-1 | . | TRBV5-1 | . | CASSLVDGLNTEAFF | TGCGCCAGCAGCTTGGTTGACGGTTTGAACACTGAAGCTTTCTTT
TRBJ1-1 | . | TRBV15 | TRBD1 | CATSRRVQGATEAFF | TGTGCCACCAGCAGGAGGGTCCAGGGGGCGACTGAAGCTTTCTTT
TRBJ2-1 | . | TRBV27 | TRBD1 | CASSLPARGPYNEQFF | TGTGCCAGCAGTTTACCCGCAAGGGGGCCCTACAATGAGCAGTTCTTC
TRBJ2-1 | . | TRBV28 | . | CASRLAGDLGEQFF | TGTGCCAGCAGATTGGCAGGGGATCTCGGTGAGCAGTTCTTC
TRBJ1-2 | . | TRBV30 | . | CAWSVSQTYGYTF | TGTGCCTGGAGTGTAAGCCAGACTTATGGCTACACCTTC
TRBJ2-7 | . | TRBV10-2 | TRBD1 | CASLGTGPHEQYF | TGCGCCAGCTTGGGGACAGGTCCCCACGAGCAGTACTTC
TRBJ2-1 | . | TRBV4-1 | TRBD1 | CASRYYGTEYNEQFF | TGCGCCAGCAGGTACTACGGGACAGAATACAATGAGCAGTTCTTC
TRBJ1-2 | once | TRBV7-9 | . | CASSLGVGTHGGYTF | TGTGCCAGCAGCTTAGGGGTAGGGACCCATGGTGGCTACACCTTC
TRBJ2-7 | . | TRBV27 | TRBD2 | CASSPSGLANYEQYF | TGTGCCAGCAGCCCTTCGGGACTAGCGAATTACGAGCAGTACTTC
TRBJ2-4 | . | TRBV7-9 | . | CASSTGTLGNIQYF | TGTGCCAGCAGTACCGGGACCTTAGGGAACATTCAGTACTTC
TRBJ2-3 | . | TRBV20-1 | TRBD2 | CSARDSLPRTSGRADTQYF | TGCAGTGCTAGAGATTCCTTACCGAGGACTAGCGGGAGAGCAGATACGCAGTATTTT
TRBJ1-1 | . | TRBV20-1 | . | CSARDMVLGGGQGTEAFF | TGCAGTGCTAGAGATATGGTCCTGGGTGGTGGCCAGGGGACTGAAGCTTTCTTT
TRBJ1-4 | once | TRBV7-9 | . | CASSTGPSISEKLFF | TGTGCCAGCAGCACGGGACCTTCTATTAGCGAAAAACTGTTTTTT
TRBJ2-2 | . | TRBV5-1 | . | CASSPTGRNTGELFF | TGCGCCAGCAGCCCAACCGGACGCAACACCGGGGAGCTGTTTTTT
TRBJ2-1 | . | TRBV20-1 | . | CSAGGGWQKGEQFF | TGCAGTGCTGGGGGTGGGTGGCAAAAGGGTGAGCAGTTCTTC
TRBJ2-3 | . | TRBV5-1 | TRBD2 | CASSLEGTSGDSTDTQYF | TGCGCCAGCAGCTTGGAGGGGACTAGCGGGGATAGCACAGATACGCAGTATTTT